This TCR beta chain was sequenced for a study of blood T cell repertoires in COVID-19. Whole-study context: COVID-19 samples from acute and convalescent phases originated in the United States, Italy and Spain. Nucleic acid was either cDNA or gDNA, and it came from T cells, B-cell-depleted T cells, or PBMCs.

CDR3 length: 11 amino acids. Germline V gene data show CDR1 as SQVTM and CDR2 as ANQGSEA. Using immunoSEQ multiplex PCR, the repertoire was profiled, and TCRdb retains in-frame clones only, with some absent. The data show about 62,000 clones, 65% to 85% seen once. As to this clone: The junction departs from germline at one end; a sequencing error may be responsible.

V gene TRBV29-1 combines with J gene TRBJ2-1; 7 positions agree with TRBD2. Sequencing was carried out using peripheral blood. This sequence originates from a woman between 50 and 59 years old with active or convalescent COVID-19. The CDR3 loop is CSVSAGTTKVF. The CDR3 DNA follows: TGCAGCGTCTCCGCCGGGACTACGAAAGTCTTC.